This TCR beta chain was captured in a study of tumor-infiltrating lymphocytes in primary liver carcinoma. Study information: The study reported T1-T3 N0M0 tumors spanning 4.2 to 10 cm.

Researchers drew blood RNA from unsorted whole blood and extracted germline DNA as well. Comments on this clonotype: Its antigen is still unknown. The junction departs from the called germline gene at one end, perhaps through a read error.

Study-level points and caveats: Tumor top-250-clone fraction significantly exceeded that of blood (p = 0.039). Samples were bulk unsorted, so CD4+ and CD8+ repertoires were not compared.

The authors made TCR beta cDNA from 400 to 550 ng total RNA with a constant-region primer. TCR beta libraries came from three nested multiplex PCR rounds using slightly modified ARM-PCR. MiXCR was run by TCRdb on the multiplex PCR reads, yielding one entry per CDR3 protein. In the table there are 330,000 or so distinct CDR3 sequences, about 65% of which are singletons. Sequenced sample: peripheral blood. This TCR was sampled from a man in his forties with primary liver carcinoma and hepatitis B virus infection.

The CDR3 loop reads CARSLPGLVARETQYF. The DNA for the CDR3 is TGTGCCAGGAGCTTACCGGGACTAGTAGCTCGGGAGACCCAGTACTTT. The J gene is TRBJ2-5, the V gene TRBV7-9; 8 bases fit TRBD2. Germline V lookup: CDR1 SEHNR, CDR2 FQNEAQ (reference sequence). The CDR3 length is 16 residues. The whole variable domain, filled in from reference TRBV7-9 and TRBJ2-5, reads DTGVSQNPRHKITKRGQNVTFRCDPISEHNRLYWYRQTLGQGPEFLTYFQNEAQLEKSRLLSDRFSAERPKGSFSTLEIQRTEQGDSAMYLCARSLPGLVARETQYFGPGTRLLVL.